Below are 7 T cell receptor beta chains sequenced from a single sample in a study of blood T cell repertoires in COVID-19. Sequenced by immunoSEQ multiplex PCR; TCRdb stores in-frame clones only, minus some. The table lists 80,000 to 100,000 clones, about nine tenths of them singletons, with less than 2% in the top ten. Sequenced material: peripheral blood. These receptors were taken from a man in his 60s with acute or convalescent COVID-19.

This clone was observed a single time. The chain carries TRBV19 and TRBJ1-4; no reliable D call. CDR1 and CDR2 (germline): LNHDA, SQIVND (reference sequence). The CDR3 is 15 amino acids. With 1 base removed from V and 0 bases from J, the gap between germline ends came to 6 bases. Written as DNA, the CDR3 is TGTGCCAGTAGTATAGCTTTCGCAACTAATGAAAAACTGTTTTTT. It codes for CASSIAFATNEKLFF.

The chain joins TRBV11-2 to TRBJ1-6, with TRBD1 as a possible D gene (5 bases). Trimming took 4 bases from V and 8 from J, leaving 15 bases between them. CDR1 and CDR2 from the germline V gene are SGHAT and FQNNGV. The CDR3 sequence is 15 residues long. The CDR3 DNA sequence: TGTGCCAGCAGCTACCCTTTGGGCAGGGATTCACCCCTCCACTTT. Amino acids: CASSYPLGRDSPLHF.

The V gene is TRBV3-1 (or the pseudogene TRBV3-2), the J gene TRBJ1-2; the match to TRBD1 covers 7 bases. The CDR3 covers 15 residues. Germline V lookup: CDR1 LGHDT, CDR2 YNNKEL (reference sequence). Trimming at V came to 4 bases and at J to 3 bases, leaving 8 bases not matched to a gene. CDR3 region: CASSLGTEGDYGYTF. The DNA of the CDR3 is TGTGCCAGCAGCCTCGGGACAGAGGGGGACTATGGCTACACCTTC.

V is TRBV6-5 and J is TRBJ1-2; 10 bases line up with TRBD1. The CDR3 consists of 15 residues. The V gene's germline CDR1 is MNHEY and CDR2 SVGAGI. V trimming: 6 bases; J trimming: 2 bases; junction bases outside the gene matches: 6. In DNA, the CDR3 is TGTGCCAGCAGCTACGAGGGACAGGGGAACTATGGCTACACCTTC. Translated, it gives CASSYEGQGNYGYTF.

The chain joins TRBV2 to TRBJ2-7, with no clear D. V dropped 4 bases and J dropped 4 bases, with 14 bases sitting between them. The CDR3 length is 14 residues. Germline CDR1 is SNHLY and CDR2 is FYNNEI. The chain's CDR3 is CASSVSTVRYEQYF. Here the CDR3 DNA reads TGTGCCAGCAGTGTAAGTACAGTCCGTTACGAGCAGTACTTC. The variable domain in full, with the rest retrieved from reference TRBV2 and TRBJ2-7, is EPEVTQTPSHQVTQMGQEVILRCVPISNHLYFYWYRQILGQKVEFLVSFYNNEISEKSEIFDDQFSVERPDGSNFTLKIRSTKLEDSAMYFCASSVSTVRYEQYFGPGTRLTVT.

This chain joins TRBV3-1 (or the pseudogene TRBV3-2) and TRBJ2-5; D gene unclear. V was pared by 4 bases and J by 4 bases, with 16 bases between. CDR1 is LGHDT and CDR2 is YNNKEL in the germline V gene (reference sequence). The CDR3 is 15 amino acids. CDR3 amino acids: CASSPSESTSETQYF. For the CDR3, the DNA is TGTGCCAGCAGCCCCTCGGAGTCAACATCAGAGACCCAGTACTTC.

In this sample, this clone turned up once. This chain joins TRBV5-1 and TRBJ2-7, with a possible D match to TRBD1 (6 bases). CDR3 length: 15 residues. CDR1 and CDR2 (germline): SGHRS, YFSETQ. V was cut by 2 bases and J by 1 base, with 13 bases left in between. CDR3 region: CASSLTGLRSYEQYF. The CDR3 DNA sequence: TGCGCCAGCAGCTTAACAGGGCTCCGGTCCTACGAGCAGTACTTC.